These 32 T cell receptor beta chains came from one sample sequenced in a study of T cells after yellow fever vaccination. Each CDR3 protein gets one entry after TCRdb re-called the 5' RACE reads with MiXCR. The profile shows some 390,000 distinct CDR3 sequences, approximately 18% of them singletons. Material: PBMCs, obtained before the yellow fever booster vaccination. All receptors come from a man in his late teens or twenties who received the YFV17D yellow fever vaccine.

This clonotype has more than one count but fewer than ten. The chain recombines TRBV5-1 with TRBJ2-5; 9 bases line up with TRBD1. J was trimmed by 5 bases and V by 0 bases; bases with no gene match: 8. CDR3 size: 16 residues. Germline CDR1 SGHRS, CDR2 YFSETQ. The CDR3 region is CASSLGPAGTGETQYF. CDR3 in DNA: TGCGCCAGCAGCTTGGGACCAGCCGGGACAGGGGAGACCCAGTACTTC.

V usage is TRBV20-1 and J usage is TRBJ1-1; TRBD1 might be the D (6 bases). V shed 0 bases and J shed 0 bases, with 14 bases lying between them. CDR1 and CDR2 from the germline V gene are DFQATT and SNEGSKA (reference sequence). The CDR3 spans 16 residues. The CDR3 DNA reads TGCAGTGCTAGAGATTGGGGGCGCGGGATGAACACTGAAGCTTTCTTT. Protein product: CSARDWGRGMNTEAFF.

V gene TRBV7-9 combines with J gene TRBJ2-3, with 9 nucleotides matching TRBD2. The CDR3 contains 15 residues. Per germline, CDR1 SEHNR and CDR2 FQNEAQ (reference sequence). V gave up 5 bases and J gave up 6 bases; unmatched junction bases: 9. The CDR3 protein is CASSELAGAGDTQYF. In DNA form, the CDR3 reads TGTGCCAGCAGCGAATTAGCGGGGGCCGGGGATACGCAGTATTTT.

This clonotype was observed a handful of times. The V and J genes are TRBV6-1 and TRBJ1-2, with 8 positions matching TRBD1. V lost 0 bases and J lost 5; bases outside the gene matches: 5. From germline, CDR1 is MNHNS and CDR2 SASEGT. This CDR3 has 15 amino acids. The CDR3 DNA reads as TGTGCCAGCAGTGAAGCGGGCCAGGGGGCTTATGGCTACACCTTC. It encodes CASSEAGQGAYGYTF.

The CDR3 loop is CASSPRTEPNYGYTF. Here the CDR3 DNA reads TGTGCCAGCAGCCCACGGACGGAGCCTAACTATGGCTACACCTTC. The rearrangement links TRBV3-1 to TRBJ1-2; the D is unclear. Germline CDR1 and CDR2: LGHDT and YNNKEL (reference sequence). Trimming removed 4 bases at V and 0 bases at J, with 12 bases between. CDR3 size: 15 residues. Full variable domain (rest looked up from reference TRBV3-1 and TRBJ1-2): DTAVSQTPKYLVTQMGNDKSIKCEQNLGHDTMYWYKQDSKKFLKIMFSYNNKELIINETVPNRFSPKSPDKAHLNLHINSLELGDSAVYFCASSPRTEPNYGYTFGSGTRLTVV.

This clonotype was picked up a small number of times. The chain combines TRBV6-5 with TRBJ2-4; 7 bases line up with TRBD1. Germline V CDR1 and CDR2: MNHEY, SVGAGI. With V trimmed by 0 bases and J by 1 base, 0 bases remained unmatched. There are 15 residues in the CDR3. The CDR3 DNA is TGTGCCAGCAGTTACTCAGGGGGCGCCAAAAACATTCAGTACTTC. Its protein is CASSYSGGAKNIQYF.

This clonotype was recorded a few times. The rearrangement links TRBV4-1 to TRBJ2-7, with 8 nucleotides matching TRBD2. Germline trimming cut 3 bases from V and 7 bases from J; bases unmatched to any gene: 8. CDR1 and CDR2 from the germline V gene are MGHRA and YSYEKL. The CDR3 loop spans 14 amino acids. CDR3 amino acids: CASSQLAGLEEQYF. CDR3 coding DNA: TGCGCCAGCAGCCAGTTAGCGGGACTGGAGGAGCAGTACTTC.

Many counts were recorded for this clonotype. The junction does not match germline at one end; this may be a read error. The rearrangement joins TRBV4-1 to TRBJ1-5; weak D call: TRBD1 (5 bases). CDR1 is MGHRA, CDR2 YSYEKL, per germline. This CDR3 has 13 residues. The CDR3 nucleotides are TGTGCCAGCAGCCAGGGCAGCAATCAGCCCCAGCATTTT. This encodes CASSQGSNQPQHF.

The DNA of the CDR3 is TGTGCCAGCAGCGTCCTTCTTACCGGGACAGATCAGTTCTTC. It translates to CASSVLLTGTDQFF. The chain links TRBV9 to TRBJ2-1; TRBD1 agrees at 7 bases. In germline, CDR1 is SGDLS, CDR2 YYNGEE. Trimming took 2 bases from V and 13 from J; bases not matched to a gene: 12. This CDR3 has 14 amino acids.

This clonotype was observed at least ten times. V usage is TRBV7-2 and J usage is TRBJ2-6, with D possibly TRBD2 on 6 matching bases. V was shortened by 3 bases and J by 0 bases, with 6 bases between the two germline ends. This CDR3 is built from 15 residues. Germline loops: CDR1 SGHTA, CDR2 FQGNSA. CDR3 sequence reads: CASSFGGSGANVLTF. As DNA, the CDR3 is TGTGCCAGCAGCTTCGGGGGCTCTGGGGCCAACGTCCTGACTTTC.

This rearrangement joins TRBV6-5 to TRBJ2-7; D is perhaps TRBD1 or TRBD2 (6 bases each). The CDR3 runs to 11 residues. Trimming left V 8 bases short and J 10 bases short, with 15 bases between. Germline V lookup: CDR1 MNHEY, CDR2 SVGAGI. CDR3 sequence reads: CASRRGLGQYV. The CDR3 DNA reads TGTGCCAGCCGCCGGGGGCTAGGACAGTACGTC.

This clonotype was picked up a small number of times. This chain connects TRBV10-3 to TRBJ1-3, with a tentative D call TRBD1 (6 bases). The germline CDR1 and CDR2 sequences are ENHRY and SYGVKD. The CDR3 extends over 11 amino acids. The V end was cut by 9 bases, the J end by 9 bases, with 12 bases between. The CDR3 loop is CAMGTGLTIYF. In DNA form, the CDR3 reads TGTGCCATGGGAACAGGGCTCACCATATATTTT.

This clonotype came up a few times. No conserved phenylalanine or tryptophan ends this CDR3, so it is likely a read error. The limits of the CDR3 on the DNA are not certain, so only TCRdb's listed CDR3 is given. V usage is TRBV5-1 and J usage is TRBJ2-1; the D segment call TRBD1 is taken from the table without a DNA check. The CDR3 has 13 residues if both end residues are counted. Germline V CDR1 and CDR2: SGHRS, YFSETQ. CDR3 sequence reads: CASSLEVWGDEAT.

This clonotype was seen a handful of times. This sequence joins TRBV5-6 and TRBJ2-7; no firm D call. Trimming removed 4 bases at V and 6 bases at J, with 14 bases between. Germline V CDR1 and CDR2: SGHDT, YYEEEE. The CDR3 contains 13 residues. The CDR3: CASSLGDLREQYF. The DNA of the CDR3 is TGTGCCAGCAGCCTTGGAGACCTTCGCGAGCAGTACTTC. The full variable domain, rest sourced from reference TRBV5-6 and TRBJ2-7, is DAGVTQSPTHLIKTRGQQVTLRCSPKSGHDTVSWYQQALGQGPQFIFQYYEEEERQRGNFPDRFSGHQFPNYSSELNVNALLLGDSALYLCASSLGDLREQYFGPGTRLTVT.

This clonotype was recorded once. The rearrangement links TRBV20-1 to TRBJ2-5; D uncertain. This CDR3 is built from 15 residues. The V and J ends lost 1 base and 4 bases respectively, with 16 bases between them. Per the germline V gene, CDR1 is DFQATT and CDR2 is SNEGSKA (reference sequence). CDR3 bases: TGCAGTGCTAGAGGATGGAAACAGACGAGAGAGACCCAGTACTTC. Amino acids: CSARGWKQTRETQYF.

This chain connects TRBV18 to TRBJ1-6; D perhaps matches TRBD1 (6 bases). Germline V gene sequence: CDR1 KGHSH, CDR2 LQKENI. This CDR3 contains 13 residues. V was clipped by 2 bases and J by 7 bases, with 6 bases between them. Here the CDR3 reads CASSPRGNSPLHF. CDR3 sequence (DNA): TGTGCCAGCTCACCAAGGGGGAATTCACCCCTCCACTTT.

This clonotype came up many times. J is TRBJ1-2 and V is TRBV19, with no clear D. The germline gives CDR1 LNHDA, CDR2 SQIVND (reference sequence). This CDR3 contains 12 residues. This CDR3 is CATQLPNYGYTF. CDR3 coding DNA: TGTGCGACGCAGCTACCTAACTATGGCTACACCTTC.

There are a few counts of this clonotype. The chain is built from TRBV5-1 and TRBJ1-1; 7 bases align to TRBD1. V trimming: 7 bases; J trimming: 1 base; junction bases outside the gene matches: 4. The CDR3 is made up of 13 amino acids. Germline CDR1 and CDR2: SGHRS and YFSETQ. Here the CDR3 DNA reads TGCGCCAGCCTGGAGGGGGCGAACACTGAAGCTTTCTTT. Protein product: CASLEGANTEAFF.

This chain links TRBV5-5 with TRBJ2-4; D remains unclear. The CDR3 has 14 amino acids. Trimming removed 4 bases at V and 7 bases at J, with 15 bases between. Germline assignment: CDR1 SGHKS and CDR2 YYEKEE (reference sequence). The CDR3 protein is CASSMGWVDNIQYF. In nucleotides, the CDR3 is TGTGCCAGCAGCATGGGGTGGGTGGACAACATTCAGTACTTC.

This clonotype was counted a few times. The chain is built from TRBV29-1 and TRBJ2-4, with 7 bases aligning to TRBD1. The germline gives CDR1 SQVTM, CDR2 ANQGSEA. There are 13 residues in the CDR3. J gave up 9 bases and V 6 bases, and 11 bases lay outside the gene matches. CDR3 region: CSVVTGLAGIQYF. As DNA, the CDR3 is TGCAGCGTGGTGACAGGGCTCGCGGGCATTCAGTACTTC.

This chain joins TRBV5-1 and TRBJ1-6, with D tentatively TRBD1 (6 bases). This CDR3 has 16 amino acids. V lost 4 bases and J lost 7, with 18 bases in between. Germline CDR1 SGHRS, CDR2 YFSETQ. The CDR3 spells CASSLASTGANSPLHF. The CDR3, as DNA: TGCGCCAGCAGCCTGGCGAGTACGGGGGCAAATTCACCCCTCCACTTT.

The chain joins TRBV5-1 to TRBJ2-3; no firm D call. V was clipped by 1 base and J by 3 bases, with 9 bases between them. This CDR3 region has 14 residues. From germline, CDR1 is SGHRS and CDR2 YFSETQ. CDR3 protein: CASSLWLGTDTQYF. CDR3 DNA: TGCGCCAGCAGCTTGTGGCTGGGAACAGATACGCAGTATTTT.

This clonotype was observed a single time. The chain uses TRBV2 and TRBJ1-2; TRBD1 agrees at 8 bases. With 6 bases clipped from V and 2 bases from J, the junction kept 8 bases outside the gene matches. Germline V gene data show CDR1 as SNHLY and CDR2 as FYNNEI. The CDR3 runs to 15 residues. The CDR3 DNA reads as TGTGCCAGCAGATATTACAGGGGGGCAAACTATGGCTACACCTTC. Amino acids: CASRYYRGANYGYTF.

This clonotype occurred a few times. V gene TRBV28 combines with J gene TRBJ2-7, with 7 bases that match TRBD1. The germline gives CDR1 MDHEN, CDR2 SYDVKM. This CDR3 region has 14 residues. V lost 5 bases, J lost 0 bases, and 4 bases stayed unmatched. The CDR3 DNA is TGTGCCAGCAGTACCCGACAGGGCTCCTACGAGCAGTACGTC. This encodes CASSTRQGSYEQYV.

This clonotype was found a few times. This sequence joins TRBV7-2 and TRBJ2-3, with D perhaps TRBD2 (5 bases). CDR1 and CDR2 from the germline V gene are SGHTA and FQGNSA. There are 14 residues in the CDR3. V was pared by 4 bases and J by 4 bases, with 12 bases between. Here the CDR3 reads CASSSTPGADTQYF. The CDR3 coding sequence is TGTGCCAGCAGCTCTACCCCCGGGGCAGATACGCAGTATTTT.

The chain's CDR3 is CASSVYRTGEKLFF. The CDR3 DNA is TGTGCCAGCAGTGTATATCGTACAGGAGAAAAACTGTTTTTT. The chain recombines TRBV28 with TRBJ1-4; perhaps TRBD1 as D (5 bases). CDR3 size: 14 residues. Trimming pared 5 bases from V and 8 bases from J, leaving 15 bases between. Germline V CDR1 and CDR2: MDHEN, SYDVKM.

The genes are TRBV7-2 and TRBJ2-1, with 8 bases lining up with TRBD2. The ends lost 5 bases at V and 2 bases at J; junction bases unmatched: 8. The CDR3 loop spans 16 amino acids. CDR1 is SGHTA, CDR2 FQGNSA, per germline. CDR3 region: CASSPDTGGAYNEQFF. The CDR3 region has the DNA TGTGCCAGCAGCCCAGACACCGGGGGGGCCTACAATGAGCAGTTCTTC.

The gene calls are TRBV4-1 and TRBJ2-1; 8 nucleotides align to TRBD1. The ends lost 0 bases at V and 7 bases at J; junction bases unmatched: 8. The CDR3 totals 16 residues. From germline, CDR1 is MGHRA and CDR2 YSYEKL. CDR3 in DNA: TGCGCCAGCAGCCAAGAAGTAACAGGGGGGAGGAATGAGCAGTTCTTC. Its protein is CASSQEVTGGRNEQFF.

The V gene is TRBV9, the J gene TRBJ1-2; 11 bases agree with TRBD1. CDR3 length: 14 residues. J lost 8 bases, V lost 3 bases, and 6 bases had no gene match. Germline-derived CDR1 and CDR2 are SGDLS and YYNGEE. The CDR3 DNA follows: TGTGCCAGCAGCGACGGACAGGGGGCCGGAGGCTACACCTTC. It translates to CASSDGQGAGGYTF.

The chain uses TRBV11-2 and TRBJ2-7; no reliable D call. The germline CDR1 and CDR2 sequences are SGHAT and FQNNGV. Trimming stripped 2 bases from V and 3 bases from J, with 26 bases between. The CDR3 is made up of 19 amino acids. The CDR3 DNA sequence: TGTGCCAGCAGCTTACGACCGGTTACCTTCAGACGGTTAGACTACGAGCAGTACTTC. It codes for CASSLRPVTFRRLDYEQYF. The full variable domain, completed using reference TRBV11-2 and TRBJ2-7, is EAGVAQSPRYKIIEKRQSVAFWCNPISGHATLYWYQQILGQGPKLLIQFQNNGVVDDSQLPKDRFSAERLKGVDSTLKIQPAKLEDSAVYLCASSLRPVTFRRLDYEQYFGPGTRLTVT.

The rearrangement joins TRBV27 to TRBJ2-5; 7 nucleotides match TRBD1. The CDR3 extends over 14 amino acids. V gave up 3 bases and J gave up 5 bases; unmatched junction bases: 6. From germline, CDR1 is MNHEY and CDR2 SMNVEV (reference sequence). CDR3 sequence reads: CASSLGQSSETQYF. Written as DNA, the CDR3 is TGTGCCAGCAGTTTGGGACAGTCATCCGAGACCCAGTACTTC.

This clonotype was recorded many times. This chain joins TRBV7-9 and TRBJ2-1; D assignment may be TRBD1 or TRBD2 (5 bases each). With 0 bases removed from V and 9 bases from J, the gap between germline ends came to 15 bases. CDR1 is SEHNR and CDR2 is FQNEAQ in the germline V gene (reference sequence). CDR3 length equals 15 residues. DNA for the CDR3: TGTGCCAGCAGCTTAGCCTCGGGGCAGGCTGGTGAGCAGTTCTTC. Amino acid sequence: CASSLASGQAGEQFF.